This TCR beta chain was captured in a study of Ad26.COV2.S vaccination and SARS-CoV-2 variants. Study-level information: Donor was one of the participants in the Ad26.COV2.S arm of the COV1001 trial. Study conclusions and caveats: Placebo and vaccine recipients had non-spike TCR breadth that was similar. The analyses of TCR breadth and depth may have understated the size of total T cell responses.

TCRdb's copy holds only in-frame clones and misses some; the assay was immunoSEQ multiplex PCR. The sample consists of some 350,000 clones, approximately 85% of them appearing once. After removal of 4 bases from V and 7 bases from J, the junction contained 7 bases not matched to a gene. The germline V gene encodes CDR1 SGHRS and CDR2 YFSETQ. There are 14 residues in the CDR3. A note on this clone: Its antigen is unknown.

Treatment: approximately 18 received Ad26.COV2.S at low or high dose, single or two shots; 5 received placebo; per-sample allocation not given. Repertoires come from day 63 after the first vaccine or placebo injection. This rearrangement joins TRBV5-1 to TRBJ1-2; 10 nucleotides match TRBD1. Here the sequenced sample was peripheral blood, taken in a trial of Ad26.COV2.S vaccine versus placebo. This TCR was recovered from a person aged 18-60 years who received the Ad26.COV2.S COVID-19 vaccine or a placebo. CDR3 protein: CASSTGTGVGGYTF. The CDR3 coding sequence is TGCGCCAGCAGCACCGGGACAGGGGTTGGTGGCTACACCTTC.